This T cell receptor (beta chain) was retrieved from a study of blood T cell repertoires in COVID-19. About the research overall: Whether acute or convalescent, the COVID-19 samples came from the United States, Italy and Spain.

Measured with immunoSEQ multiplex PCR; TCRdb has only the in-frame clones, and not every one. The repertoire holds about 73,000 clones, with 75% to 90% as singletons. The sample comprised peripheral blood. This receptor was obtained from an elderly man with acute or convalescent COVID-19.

In DNA form, the CDR3 reads TGTGCCAGCTCACCACCTGGACAGGGTTTCGGAGAGACCCAGTACTTC. The encoded protein is CASSPPGQGFGETQYF. The chain carries TRBV18 and TRBJ2-5; 8 bases match TRBD1. The CDR3 runs 16 residues. CDR1 is KGHSH and CDR2 is LQKENI in the germline V gene. J was trimmed by 4 bases and V by 0 bases; bases with no gene match: 7.